The next 5 T cell receptor beta chains were all read from a single sample in a study of cytomegalovirus exposure and HLA in healthy donors. PCR involved 60 Vbeta and 13 Jbeta primers. The repertoire was sequenced with immunoSEQ multiplex PCR; TCRdb's copy has only in-frame clones and lacks some. The sample contains under 200,000 clones, roughly 77% of which appear only once. The material sequenced was PBMCs. The receptors were gathered from a woman aged 35 to 49 in good health and CMV-seropositive.

The chain has TRBV5-1 and TRBJ1-1; 7 nucleotides line up with TRBD1. Germline-derived CDR1 and CDR2 are SGHRS and YFSETQ. Unmatched junction bases numbered 11, after V lost 3 bases and J lost 0 bases. CDR3 length equals 17 residues. The CDR3 is CASSSPGTDFMNTEAFF. The CDR3 region has the DNA TGCGCCAGCAGCTCCCCCGGGACAGACTTTATGAACACTGAAGCTTTCTTT.

This chain uses TRBV19 with TRBJ1-1; no definite D call. This CDR3 has 14 residues. CDR1 is LNHDA and CDR2 is SQIVND in the germline V gene (reference sequence). Trimming stripped 10 bases from V and 5 bases from J, with 20 bases between. The CDR3 region is CATRPGGMRTEAFF. The CDR3 DNA follows: TGTGCCACTCGACCGGGAGGAATGCGGACTGAAGCTTTCTTT.

The V call is TRBV5-4, the J call TRBJ2-7; D is perhaps TRBD1 (7 bases). V lost 4 bases, J lost 5 bases, and 19 bases lay in between. This CDR3 contains 15 residues. Germline CDR1 reads SGHNT; CDR2 reads YYREEE (reference sequence). In DNA, the CDR3 is TGTGCCAGCAGCGGTCGGGAGACAGGGCCCCACGAGCAGTACTTC. Residues: CASSGRETGPHEQYF.

V gene TRBV4-3 combines with J gene TRBJ2-7, with a tentative D call TRBD2 (5 bases). This CDR3 region has 15 residues. From germline, CDR1 is LGHNA and CDR2 YSLEER. Trimming cost V 0 bases and J 2 bases, with 11 bases left between them. The CDR3 DNA reads as TGCGCCAGCAGCCAAGAACTAGGAAATACCTACGAGCAGTACTTC. This gives the protein CASSQELGNTYEQYF.

A few counts support this clone. The chain has TRBV19 and TRBJ1-1; D is ambiguous. This CDR3 region has 11 residues. The ends were cut back, 4 bases at V and 8 bases at J, with 8 bases in the middle. Germline V CDR1 and CDR2: LNHDA, SQIVND (reference sequence). CDR3 region: CASSREWEAFF. The CDR3 DNA reads as TGTGCCAGTAGTAGGGAGTGGGAAGCTTTCTTT.